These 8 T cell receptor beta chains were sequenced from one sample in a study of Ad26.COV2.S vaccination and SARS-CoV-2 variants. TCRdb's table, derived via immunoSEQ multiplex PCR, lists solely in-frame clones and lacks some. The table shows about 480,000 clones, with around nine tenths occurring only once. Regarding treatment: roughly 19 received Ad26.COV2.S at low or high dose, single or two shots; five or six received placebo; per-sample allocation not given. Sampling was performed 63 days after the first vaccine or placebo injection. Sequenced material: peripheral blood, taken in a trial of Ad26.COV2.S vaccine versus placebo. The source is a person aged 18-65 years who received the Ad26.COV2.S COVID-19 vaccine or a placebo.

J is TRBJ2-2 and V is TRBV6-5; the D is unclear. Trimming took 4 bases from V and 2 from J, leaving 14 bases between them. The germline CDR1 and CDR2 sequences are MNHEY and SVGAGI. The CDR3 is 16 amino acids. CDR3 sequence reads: CASSLLGQENTGELFF. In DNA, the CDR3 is TGTGCCAGCAGTTTATTAGGGCAGGAAAACACCGGGGAGCTGTTTTTT.

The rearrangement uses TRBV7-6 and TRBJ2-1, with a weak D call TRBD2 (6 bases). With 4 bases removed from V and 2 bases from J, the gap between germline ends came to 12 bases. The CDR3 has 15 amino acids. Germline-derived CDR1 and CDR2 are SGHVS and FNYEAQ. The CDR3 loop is CASSSPWGAYNEQFF. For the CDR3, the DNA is TGTGCCAGCAGCTCCCCCTGGGGGGCCTACAATGAGCAGTTCTTC.

This chain's CDR3 is CASSRSGRAVSYNEQFF. CDR3 sequence (DNA): TGCGCCAGCAGCCGTAGCGGGAGGGCCGTTTCCTACAATGAGCAGTTCTTC. The chain couples TRBV5-1 to TRBJ2-1, with 11 nucleotides matching TRBD2. The germline V gene encodes CDR1 SGHRS and CDR2 YFSETQ. The CDR3 covers 17 residues. V lost 4 bases to trimming and J lost 1 base; unmatched junction nucleotides: 7.

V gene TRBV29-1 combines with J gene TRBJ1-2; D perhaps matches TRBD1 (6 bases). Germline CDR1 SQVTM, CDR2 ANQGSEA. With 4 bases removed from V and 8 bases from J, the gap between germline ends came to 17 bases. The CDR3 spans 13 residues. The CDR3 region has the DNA TGCAGCGTTGCCGGGGGGGGCGGATCGGGCTACACCTTC. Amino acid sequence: CSVAGGGGSGYTF.

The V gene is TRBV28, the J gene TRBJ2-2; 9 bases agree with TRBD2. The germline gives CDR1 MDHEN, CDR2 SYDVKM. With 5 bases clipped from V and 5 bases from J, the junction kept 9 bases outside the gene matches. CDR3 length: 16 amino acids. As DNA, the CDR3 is TGTGCCAGCAGTGGGGCCGGGACTAGCATAACCGGGGAGCTGTTTTTT. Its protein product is CASSGAGTSITGELFF.

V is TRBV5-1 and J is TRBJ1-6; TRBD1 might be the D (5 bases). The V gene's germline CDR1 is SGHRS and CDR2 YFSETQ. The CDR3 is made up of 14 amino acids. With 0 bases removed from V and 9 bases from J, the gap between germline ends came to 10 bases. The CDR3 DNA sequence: TGCGCCAGCAGCTTGGACCTGGGGCTTTCACCCCTCCACTTT. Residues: CASSLDLGLSPLHF.

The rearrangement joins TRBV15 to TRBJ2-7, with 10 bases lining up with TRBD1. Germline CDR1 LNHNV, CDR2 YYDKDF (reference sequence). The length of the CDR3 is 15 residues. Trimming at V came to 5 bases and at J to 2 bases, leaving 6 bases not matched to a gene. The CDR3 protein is CATSSAGTGAYEQYF. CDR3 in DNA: TGTGCCACCAGCTCTGCCGGGACAGGGGCCTACGAGCAGTACTTC.

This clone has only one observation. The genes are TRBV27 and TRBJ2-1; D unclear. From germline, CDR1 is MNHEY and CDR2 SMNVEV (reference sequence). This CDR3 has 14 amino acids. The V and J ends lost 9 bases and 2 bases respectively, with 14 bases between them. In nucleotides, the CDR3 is TGTGCCAGTGTTGGTAGTGACGCCTACAATGAGCAGTTCTTC. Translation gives CASVGSDAYNEQFF.